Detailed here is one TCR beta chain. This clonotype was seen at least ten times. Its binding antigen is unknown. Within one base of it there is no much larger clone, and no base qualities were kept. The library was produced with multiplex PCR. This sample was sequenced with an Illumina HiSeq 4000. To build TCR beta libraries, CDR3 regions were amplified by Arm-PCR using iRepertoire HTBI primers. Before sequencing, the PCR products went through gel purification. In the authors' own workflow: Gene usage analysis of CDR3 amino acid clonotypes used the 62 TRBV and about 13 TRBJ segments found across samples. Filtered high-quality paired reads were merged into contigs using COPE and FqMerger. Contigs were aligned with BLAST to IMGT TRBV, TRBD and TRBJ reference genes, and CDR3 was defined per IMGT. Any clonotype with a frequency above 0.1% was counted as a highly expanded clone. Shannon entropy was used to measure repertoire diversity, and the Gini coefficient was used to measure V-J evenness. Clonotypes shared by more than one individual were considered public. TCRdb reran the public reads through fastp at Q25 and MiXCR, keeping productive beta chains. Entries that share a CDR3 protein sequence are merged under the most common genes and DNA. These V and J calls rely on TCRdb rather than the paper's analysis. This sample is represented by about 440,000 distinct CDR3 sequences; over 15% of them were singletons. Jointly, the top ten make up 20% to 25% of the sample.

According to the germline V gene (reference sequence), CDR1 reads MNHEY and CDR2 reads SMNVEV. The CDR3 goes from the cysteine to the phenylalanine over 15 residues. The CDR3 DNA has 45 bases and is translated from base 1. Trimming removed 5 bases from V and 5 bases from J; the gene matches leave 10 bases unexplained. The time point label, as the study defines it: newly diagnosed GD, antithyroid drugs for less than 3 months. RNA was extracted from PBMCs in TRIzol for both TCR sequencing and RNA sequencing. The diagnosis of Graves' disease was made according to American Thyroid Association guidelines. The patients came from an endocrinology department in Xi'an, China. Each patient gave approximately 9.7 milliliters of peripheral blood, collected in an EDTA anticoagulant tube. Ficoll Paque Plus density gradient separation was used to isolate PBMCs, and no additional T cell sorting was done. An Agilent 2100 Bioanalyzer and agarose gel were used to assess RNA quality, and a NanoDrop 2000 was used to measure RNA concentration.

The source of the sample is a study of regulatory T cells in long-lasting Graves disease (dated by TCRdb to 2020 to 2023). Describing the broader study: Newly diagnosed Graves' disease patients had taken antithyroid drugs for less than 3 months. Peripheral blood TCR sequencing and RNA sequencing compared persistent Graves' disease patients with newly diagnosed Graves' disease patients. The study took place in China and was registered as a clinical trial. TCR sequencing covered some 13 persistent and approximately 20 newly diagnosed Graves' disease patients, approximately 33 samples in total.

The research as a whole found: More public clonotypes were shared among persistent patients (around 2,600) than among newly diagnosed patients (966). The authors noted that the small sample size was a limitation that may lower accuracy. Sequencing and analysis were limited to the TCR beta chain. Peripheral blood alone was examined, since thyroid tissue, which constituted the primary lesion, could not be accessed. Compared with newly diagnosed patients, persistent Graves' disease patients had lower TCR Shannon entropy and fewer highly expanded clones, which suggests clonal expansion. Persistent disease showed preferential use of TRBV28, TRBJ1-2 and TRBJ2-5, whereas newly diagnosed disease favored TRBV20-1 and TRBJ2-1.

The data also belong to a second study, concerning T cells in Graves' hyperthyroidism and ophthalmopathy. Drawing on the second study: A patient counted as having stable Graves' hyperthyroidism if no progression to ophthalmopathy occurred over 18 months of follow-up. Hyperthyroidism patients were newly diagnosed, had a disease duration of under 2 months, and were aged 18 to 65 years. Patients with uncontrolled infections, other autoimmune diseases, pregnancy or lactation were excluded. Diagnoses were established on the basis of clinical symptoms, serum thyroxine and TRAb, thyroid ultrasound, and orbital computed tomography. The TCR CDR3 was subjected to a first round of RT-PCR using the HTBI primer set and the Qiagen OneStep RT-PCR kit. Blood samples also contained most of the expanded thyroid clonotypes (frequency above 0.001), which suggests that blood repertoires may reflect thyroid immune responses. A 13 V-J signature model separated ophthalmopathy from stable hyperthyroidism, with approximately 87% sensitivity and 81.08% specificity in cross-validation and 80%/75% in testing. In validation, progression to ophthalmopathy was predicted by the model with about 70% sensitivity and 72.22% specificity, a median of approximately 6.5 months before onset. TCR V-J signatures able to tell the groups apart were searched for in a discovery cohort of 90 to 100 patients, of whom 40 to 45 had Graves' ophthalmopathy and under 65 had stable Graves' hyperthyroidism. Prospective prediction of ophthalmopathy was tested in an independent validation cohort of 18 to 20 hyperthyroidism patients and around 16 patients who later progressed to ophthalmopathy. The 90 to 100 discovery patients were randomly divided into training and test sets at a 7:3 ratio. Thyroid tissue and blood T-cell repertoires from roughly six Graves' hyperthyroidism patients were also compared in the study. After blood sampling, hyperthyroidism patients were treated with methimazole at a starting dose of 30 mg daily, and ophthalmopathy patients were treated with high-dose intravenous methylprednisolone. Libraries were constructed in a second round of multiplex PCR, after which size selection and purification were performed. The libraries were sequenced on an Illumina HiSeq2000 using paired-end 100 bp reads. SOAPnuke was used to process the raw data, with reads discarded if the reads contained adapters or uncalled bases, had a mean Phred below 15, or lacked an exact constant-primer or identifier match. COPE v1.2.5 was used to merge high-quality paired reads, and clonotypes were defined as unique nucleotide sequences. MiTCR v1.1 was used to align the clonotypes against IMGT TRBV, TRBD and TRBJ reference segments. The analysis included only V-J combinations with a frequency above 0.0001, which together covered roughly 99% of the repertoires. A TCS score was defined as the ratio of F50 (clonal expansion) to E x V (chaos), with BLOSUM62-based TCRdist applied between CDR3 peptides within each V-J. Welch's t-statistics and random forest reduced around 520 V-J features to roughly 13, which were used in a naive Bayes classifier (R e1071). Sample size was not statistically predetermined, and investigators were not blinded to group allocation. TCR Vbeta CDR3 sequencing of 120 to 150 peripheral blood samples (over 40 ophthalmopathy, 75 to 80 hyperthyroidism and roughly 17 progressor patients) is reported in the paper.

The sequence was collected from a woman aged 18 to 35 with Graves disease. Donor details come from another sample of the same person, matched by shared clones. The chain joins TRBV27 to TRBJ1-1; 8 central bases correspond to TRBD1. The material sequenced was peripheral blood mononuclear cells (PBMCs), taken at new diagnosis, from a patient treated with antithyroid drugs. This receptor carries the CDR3 CASSPWTGRGTEAFF. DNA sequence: TGTGCCAGCAGTCCCTGGACAGGGCGGGGGACTGAAGCTTTCTTT.